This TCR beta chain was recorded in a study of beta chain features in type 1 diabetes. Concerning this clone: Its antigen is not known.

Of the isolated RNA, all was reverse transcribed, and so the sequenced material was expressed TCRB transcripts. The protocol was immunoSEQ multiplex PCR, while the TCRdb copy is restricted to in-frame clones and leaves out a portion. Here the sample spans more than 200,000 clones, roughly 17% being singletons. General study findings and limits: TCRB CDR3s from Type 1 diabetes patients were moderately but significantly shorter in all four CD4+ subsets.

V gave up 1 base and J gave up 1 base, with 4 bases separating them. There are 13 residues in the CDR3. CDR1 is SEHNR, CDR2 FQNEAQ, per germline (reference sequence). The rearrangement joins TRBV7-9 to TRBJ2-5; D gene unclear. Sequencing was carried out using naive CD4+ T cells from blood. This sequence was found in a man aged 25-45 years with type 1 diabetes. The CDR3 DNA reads TGTGCCAGCAGCTTAGAATCCCAAGAGACCCAGTACTTC. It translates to CASSLESQETQYF.